This TCR beta chain emerged from a study of T cell responses to AZD1222 COVID-19 vaccine. The table came from immunoSEQ multiplex PCR; TCRdb's copy has only in-frame clones and leaves some out. Found here are around 6,100 clones, about 87% of them singletons; the top ten hold 15%. CDR1 and CDR2 (germline): SEHNR, FQNEAQ (reference sequence). Trimming at V came to 5 bases and at J to 2 bases, leaving 10 bases not matched to a gene. This CDR3 is built from 16 residues. A note on this clone: Its target is not known.

The study's findings and limits: Only after the peak T cell response were repertoires sampled. It should be noted that donors were predominantly white British and more often female, and clonal diversity was possibly underestimated. At study baseline, merely over 5 AZD1222 recipients were seropositive. Receipt of two AZD1222 doses was followed by a rise in Spike-specific TCR breadth and depth.

The origin of this receptor is an adult who received the AZD1222 COVID-19 vaccine. This sequence joins TRBV7-9 and TRBJ2-3, with 7 bases that match TRBD1. Source: peripheral blood, taken 28 days after the second AZD1222 dose. CDR3 nucleotides: TGTGCCAGCAGCCTTCATCCGGGACAGACCACAGATACGCAGTATTTT. This codes for CASSLHPGQTTDTQYF.